A single sample is the source of the 18 T cell receptor beta chains below, sequenced in a study of shared clonotypes between healthy human individuals (dated by TCRdb to 2020 to 2022). Library preparation employed the immunoSEQ multiplex PCR assay. TCRdb retrieved this table from immuneACCESS and kept in-frame rearrangements only. Not all clones are present; in checked studies, unresolved V genes account for under half, and no reason is known for the remainder. The sample table records about 560,000 clones; around 81% of these occur just once. 12% of the sample is taken by the ten largest. The sequenced material came from PBMCs. The receptors derive from a woman in her thirties or forties in good health. Some clones in this sample may be carry-over from other donors' samples.

The chain carries TRBV6-1 and TRBJ1-5; maybe TRBD1 (5 bases). This CDR3 has 14 amino acids. The ends were cut back, 7 bases at V and 0 bases at J, with 10 bases in the middle. The germline CDR1 and CDR2 sequences are MNHNS and SASEGT. This CDR3 reads CASTRGNSNQPQHF. The CDR3 DNA sequence: TGTGCCAGCACGCGGGGGAATAGCAATCAGCCCCAGCATTTT.

This chain links TRBV10-1 with TRBJ2-3, with 11 nucleotides matching TRBD2. Germline CDR1 reads WNHNN; CDR2 reads SYGVQD (reference sequence). The CDR3 extends over 16 amino acids. The J segment lost 1 base and the V segment lost 3 bases, leaving 3 bases of the junction unmatched. This chain's CDR3 is CASSELAGGRTDTQYF. The CDR3 bases are TGCGCCAGCAGTGAATTAGCGGGAGGGCGCACAGATACGCAGTATTTT.

The chain has TRBV5-5 and TRBJ1-2; perhaps TRBD1 as D (6 bases). In germline, CDR1 is SGHKS, CDR2 YYEKEE (reference sequence). The CDR3 contains 16 residues. Trimming stripped 2 bases from V and 4 bases from J, with 18 bases between. The CDR3 protein is CASSFPGRGGIYGYTF. Here the CDR3 DNA reads TGTGCCAGCAGCTTCCCCGGGCGGGGGGGCATCTATGGCTACACCTTC.

This clone appeared a few times. The chain is built from TRBV29-1 and TRBJ2-1, with 7 bases that match TRBD1. V lost 7 bases to trimming and J lost 5 bases; unmatched junction nucleotides: 14. The germline CDR1 and CDR2 sequences are SQVTM and ANQGSEA. This CDR3 spans 15 amino acids. The CDR3: CSAGLMTGQDNEQFF. CDR3 coding DNA: TGCAGCGCCGGGTTGATGACAGGGCAGGACAATGAGCAGTTCTTC.

The V and J genes are TRBV30 and TRBJ2-7, with D unresolved. V shed 0 bases and J shed 3 bases, with 9 bases lying between them. Germline-derived CDR1 and CDR2 are GTSNPN and SVGIG (reference sequence). The CDR3 runs 13 residues. CDR3 sequence: CAWSVGDGYEQYF. CDR3 nucleotide sequence: TGTGCCTGGAGTGTTGGGGATGGCTACGAGCAGTACTTC.

The V gene is TRBV7-2, the J gene TRBJ2-7; the D is unclear. CDR1 is SGHTA and CDR2 is FQGNSA in the germline V gene. This CDR3 region has 15 residues. Trimming left V 1 base short and J 4 bases short, with 14 bases between. The CDR3 spells CASSLESFSGYEQYF. The CDR3 region has the DNA TGTGCCAGCAGCTTAGAGTCCTTTTCCGGATACGAGCAGTACTTC.

This chain connects TRBV28 to TRBJ2-3, with D possibly being TRBD1 (5 bases). Germline CDR1 MDHEN, CDR2 SYDVKM. Trimming took off 1 base at V and 2 bases at J, with 10 bases between the two ends. This CDR3 has 15 amino acids. The DNA for the CDR3 is TGTGCCAGCAGTTTATCCGCAGGGCACACAGATACGCAGTATTTT. Translation: CASSLSAGHTDTQYF.

V is TRBV5-1 and J is TRBJ2-2, with a possible D match to TRBD2 (6 bases). The V and J ends lost 0 bases and 6 bases respectively, with 21 bases between them. The germline CDR1 and CDR2 sequences are SGHRS and YFSETQ. This CDR3 spans 18 amino acids. Here the CDR3 reads CASSLAGGNGYLPGELFF. The CDR3, as DNA: TGCGCCAGCAGCTTGGCCGGAGGGAACGGTTATTTACCCGGGGAGCTGTTTTTT.

The chain links TRBV7-9 to TRBJ1-2; 9 nucleotides agree with TRBD1. Germline V lookup: CDR1 SEHNR, CDR2 FQNEAQ (reference sequence). CDR3 size: 15 residues. Losses at the gene ends were 5 bases for V and 5 bases for J; bases not matched to a gene: 9. The CDR3 DNA reads TGTGCCAGCAGCCCCGGGACAGGGACGGTTTATGGCTACACCTTC. It translates to CASSPGTGTVYGYTF.

The CDR3 reads CASSSFSTRGAVPGELFF. In DNA, the CDR3 is TGTGCCAGCAGCTCCTTTTCTACCCGGGGGGCAGTTCCCGGGGAGCTGTTTTTT. The J gene is TRBJ2-2, the V gene TRBV13; D is possibly TRBD2 (7 bases). The V end was cut by 4 bases, the J end by 6 bases, with 24 bases between. Per the germline V gene, CDR1 is PRHDT and CDR2 is FYEKMQ (reference sequence). This CDR3 has 18 residues.

The rearrangement uses TRBV5-1 and TRBJ2-2, with unresolved D. The CDR3 runs to 15 residues. Germline assignment: CDR1 SGHRS and CDR2 YFSETQ. Trimming stripped 1 base from V and 4 bases from J, with 11 bases between. The CDR3 here is CASSLLGTGTGELFF. The CDR3, as DNA: TGCGCCAGCAGCTTGTTAGGCACCGGCACCGGGGAGCTGTTTTTT.

V and J are TRBV5-1 and TRBJ1-1; D ambiguous. The length of the CDR3 is 17 residues. The V end lost 2 bases, the J end lost 5 bases, and 22 bases lay between the germline ends. The germline CDR1 and CDR2 sequences are SGHRS and YFSETQ. CDR3 in DNA: TGCGCCAGCAGCTTCGGATTAGGGCGGGCACTTGGGACTGAAGCTTTCTTT. It is translated as CASSFGLGRALGTEAFF.

To note about this clone: One base separates it from a far larger clone, so it is likely a read error. Other DNA sequences within the sample encode an identical CDR3. This chain joins TRBV6-1 and TRBJ2-7, with D possibly being TRBD2 (7 bases). Germline V gives CDR1 MNHNS, CDR2 SASEGT. The CDR3 totals 13 residues. V was cut by 7 bases and J by 6 bases, with 16 bases left in between. CDR3 nucleotide sequence: TGTGCCAGCATCTCCGAGGGAGGGGGCGAGCAGTACTTC. Translated: CASISEGGGEQYF.

The chain has TRBV18 and TRBJ2-2; 8 positions match TRBD2. CDR1 and CDR2 from the germline V gene are KGHSH and LQKENI. CDR3 length: 16 amino acids. Trimming took 6 bases from V and 3 from J; bases not matched to a gene: 9. The CDR3 region is CASSPRTAGDTGELFF. The CDR3 nucleotides read TGTGCCAGCTCCCCTAGGACAGCGGGAGACACCGGGGAGCTGTTTTTT.

The chain uses TRBV6-1 and TRBJ2-7; D is uncertain. Trimming took 7 bases from V and 7 from J, leaving 11 bases between them. Germline values: CDR1 MNHNS, CDR2 SASEGT. CDR3 size: 11 residues. This CDR3 is CASNRVTEQYF. Written as DNA, the CDR3 is TGTGCCAGCAATAGGGTGACGGAGCAGTACTTC.

This chain joins TRBV4-1 and TRBJ2-5; 9 bases align to TRBD1. TRBJ2-7 matches the DNA end more closely, so the J call is doubtful. Looked up from germline, CDR1 is MGHRA and CDR2 is YSYEKL. The CDR3 length is 15 residues. Written as DNA, the CDR3 is TGCGCCAGCAGCCGATTGGGACAGGGAACCTACGAGCAGTACTTC. It is translated as CASSRLGQGTYEQYF.

The chain couples TRBV2 to TRBJ2-1, with D hard to call. V was shortened by 2 bases and J by 7 bases, with 9 bases between the two germline ends. The CDR3 sequence is 13 residues long. Germline V gene sequence: CDR1 SNHLY, CDR2 FYNNEI. CDR3 loop: CASSESLGNEQFF. In DNA, the CDR3 is TGTGCCAGCAGTGAATCGTTGGGGAATGAGCAGTTCTTC.

This chain uses TRBV7-2 with TRBJ1-5, with TRBD1 as a possible D gene (6 bases). Germline V gene data show CDR1 as SGHTA and CDR2 as FQGNSA. Trimming cost V 5 bases and J 2 bases, with 13 bases left between them. The CDR3 is made up of 15 amino acids. CDR3: CASSQQGAGNQPQHF. The CDR3 region has the DNA TGTGCCAGCAGCCAACAGGGAGCTGGCAATCAGCCCCAGCATTTT.